These 28 T cell receptor beta chains were all obtained from the same sample, sequenced in a study of CD8 T cells in Susac syndrome. Reverse transcription of roughly 0.45 to 1 ug RNA used random hexamers. TCRdb itself ran the immunoSEQ multiplex PCR reads through MiXCR, one entry per CDR3 protein. The sample includes nearly 110,000 distinct CDR3 sequences, approximately 93% of them seen just once. The sequencing input was CD8+ T cells from PBMCs. The receptor source for this set is a human donor with Susac syndrome.

The chain carries TRBV16 and TRBJ1-2, with TRBD1 matching 7 bases. From germline, CDR1 is KGHSY and CDR2 FQNENV. The CDR3 contains 12 residues. Trimming took 2 bases from V and 10 from J; bases not matched to a gene: 4. CDR3 protein: CASSQVTGNYTF. Written as DNA, the CDR3 is TGTGCCAGCAGCCAAGTGACAGGGAACTACACCTTC. The whole variable domain, filled in from reference TRBV16 and TRBJ1-2, reads GEEVAQTPKHLVRGEGQKAKLYCAPIKGHSYVFWYQQVLKNEFKFLISFQNENVFDETGMPKERFSAKCLPNSPCSLEIQATKLEDSAVYFCASSQVTGNYTFGSGTRLTVV.

The chain is built from TRBV20-1 and TRBJ2-1; TRBD1 matches at 7 bases. The length of the CDR3 is 13 residues. Germline CDR1 and CDR2: DFQATT and SNEGSKA (reference sequence). V lost 3 bases, J lost 8 bases, and 7 bases stayed unmatched. As DNA, the CDR3 is TGCAGTGCTAGCCGACAGGGTTCACATGAGCAGTTCTTC. Translated, it gives CSASRQGSHEQFF.

The chain has TRBV2 and TRBJ2-1; TRBD1 agrees at 9 bases. The junction had 6 bases not matched to a gene; V was cut back by 0 bases and J by 6 bases. CDR1 and CDR2 from the germline V gene are SNHLY and FYNNEI. The CDR3 length is 16 residues. CDR3 protein: CASSEATGGEGNEQFF. As DNA, the CDR3 is TGTGCCAGCAGTGAAGCGACAGGGGGAGAGGGCAATGAGCAGTTCTTC.

The rearrangement links TRBV4-3 to TRBJ2-7; TRBD1 aligns across 7 bases. This CDR3 has 13 residues. From germline, CDR1 is LGHNA and CDR2 YSLEER. The V and J ends lost 4 bases and 5 bases, in that order; junction bases with no gene match: 5. CDR3 sequence reads: CASSLRGGDEQYF. The CDR3 coding sequence is TGCGCCAGCAGCCTACGAGGGGGCGACGAGCAGTACTTC.

This clonotype was detected only once. This chain connects TRBV20-1 to TRBJ2-1; D is uncertain. Germline lookup yields CDR1 DFQATT and CDR2 SNEGSKA (reference sequence). Trimming took off 5 bases at V and 8 bases at J, with 10 bases between the two ends. CDR3 length equals 11 residues. CDR3 in amino acids: CSAPGSHEQFF. CDR3 DNA sequence: TGCAGTGCTCCCGGTAGCCATGAGCAGTTCTTC.

The CDR3 DNA sequence: TGTGCCAGCAGTTATGGAGGCACCGGGGAGCTGTTTTTT. It codes for CASSYGGTGELFF. The gene calls are TRBV27 and TRBJ2-2, with D possibly matching TRBD2 (5 bases). V was trimmed by 4 bases and J by 4 bases, leaving 7 bases between them. CDR1 and CDR2 (germline): MNHEY, SMNVEV (reference sequence). CDR3 length equals 13 residues.

CDR3 region: CSAPGTGGPDTQYF. The CDR3 DNA is TGCAGCGCTCCCGGGACAGGGGGGCCAGATACGCAGTATTTT. The chain links TRBV29-1 to TRBJ2-3; 11 bases fit TRBD1. Losses at the gene ends were 7 bases for V and 4 bases for J; bases not matched to a gene: 7. The CDR3 length is 14 residues. Germline V gives CDR1 SQVTM, CDR2 ANQGSEA.

The V and J genes are TRBV27 and TRBJ2-6; D uncertain. The germline CDR1 and CDR2 sequences are MNHEY and SMNVEV (reference sequence). The length of the CDR3 is 14 residues. The V gene lost 8 bases and the J gene lost 0 bases, with 8 bases spanning the gap. In DNA, the CDR3 is TGTGCCAGCGCGTCGGGCTCTGGGGCCAACGTCCTGACTTTC. This encodes CASASGSGANVLTF.

In nucleotides, the CDR3 is TGTGCCAGCAGCTCCGGGGGGGCATACGAGCAGTACTTC. Protein sequence: CASSSGGAYEQYF. This chain uses TRBV27 with TRBJ2-7; 8 bases map to TRBD2. Germline V gives CDR1 MNHEY, CDR2 SMNVEV (reference sequence). The CDR3 spans 13 residues. The junction had 5 bases not matched to a gene; V was cut back by 6 bases and J by 4 bases.

This sequence joins TRBV12-3 or TRBV12-4 and TRBJ2-7; perhaps D is TRBD1 or TRBD2 (7 bases each). CDR3 size: 14 residues. V was clipped by 7 bases and J by 3 bases, with 16 bases between them. As DNA, the CDR3 is TGTGCCAGCACCCCAGGGGGGGGCGACTACGAGCAGTACTTC. Residues: CASTPGGGDYEQYF.

The chain couples TRBV20-1 to TRBJ2-7; possibly TRBD1 or TRBD2 for D (5 bases each). CDR1 is DFQATT and CDR2 is SNEGSKA in the germline V gene (reference sequence). This CDR3 has 14 residues. Trimming pared 0 bases from V and 4 bases from J, leaving 13 bases between. CDR3: CSARDVRGPYEQYF. For the CDR3, the DNA is TGCAGTGCTAGAGATGTGAGGGGCCCGTACGAGCAGTACTTC.

This rearrangement joins TRBV5-1 to TRBJ1-1; the D gene is possibly TRBD1 (5 bases). This CDR3 is 13 amino acids long. With 0 bases removed from V and 7 bases from J, the gap between germline ends came to 10 bases. Germline CDR1 reads SGHRS; CDR2 reads YFSETQ. The CDR3 nucleotides are TGCGCCAGCAGCTTGGCGGGGGTGGATGAAGCTTTCTTT. As protein: CASSLAGVDEAFF.

The chain has TRBV4-2 and TRBJ2-2; TRBD2 matches 11 bases. In germline, CDR1 is LGHNA, CDR2 YNFKEQ. This CDR3 region has 18 residues. Losses at the gene ends were 0 bases for V and 0 bases for J; bases not matched to a gene: 3. CDR3 residues: CASSQEEGLAANTGELFF. Here the CDR3 DNA reads TGTGCCAGCAGCCAAGAGGAGGGACTAGCGGCGAACACCGGGGAGCTGTTTTTT.

This clonotype was recorded only once. The chain carries TRBV9 and TRBJ2-3, with TRBD2 matching 8 bases. With V trimmed by 7 bases and J by 2 bases, 9 bases remained unmatched. Germline V gene data show CDR1 as SGDLS and CDR2 as YYNGEE. The CDR3 covers 15 residues. The chain's CDR3 is CASASGGANTDTQYF. As DNA, the CDR3 is TGTGCCAGCGCGTCGGGGGGGGCTAACACAGATACGCAGTATTTT.

This chain joins TRBV25-1 and TRBJ2-1, with D unresolved. Deletions cut 1 base from V and 6 bases from J, with 4 bases between. The CDR3 runs to 12 residues. CDR1 is MGHDK, CDR2 SYGVNS, per germline. The CDR3 is CASSESGNEQFF. CDR3 coding DNA: TGTGCCAGCAGTGAATCTGGCAATGAGCAGTTCTTC.

V is TRBV6-2 or TRBV6-3 and J is TRBJ2-3, with 8 bases fitting TRBD1. The CDR3 totals 15 residues. CDR1 and CDR2 from the germline V gene are MNHEY and SVGEGT. After removal of 5 bases from V and 4 bases from J, the junction contained 8 bases not matched to a gene. CDR3 in amino acids: CASSPRTGLADTQYF. The CDR3 DNA is TGTGCCAGCAGTCCTCGGACAGGGCTCGCAGATACGCAGTATTTT.

The chain links TRBV15 to TRBJ1-2; perhaps TRBD1 as D (5 bases). Trimming cost V 5 bases and J 4 bases, with 8 bases left between them. CDR1 and CDR2 from the germline V gene are LNHNV and YYDKDF (reference sequence). This CDR3 is 12 amino acids long. The CDR3 region is CATSGDVYGYTF. The CDR3 region has the DNA TGTGCCACCAGCGGGGACGTCTATGGCTACACCTTC.

This chain joins TRBV5-1 and TRBJ2-1, with D possibly being TRBD1 or TRBD2 (5 bases each). Per germline, CDR1 SGHRS and CDR2 YFSETQ. CDR3 length: 18 residues. V lost 4 bases and J lost 3, with 23 bases in between. The CDR3 region has the DNA TGCGCCAGCAGCCACCCTCTTCCTCCGGGGCAGAACTACAATGAGCAGTTCTTC. Residues: CASSHPLPPGQNYNEQFF.

The gene calls are TRBV9 and TRBJ1-1; D uncertain. The CDR3 contains 15 residues. Trimming removed 2 bases at V and 0 bases at J, with 11 bases between. Germline-derived CDR1 and CDR2 are SGDLS and YYNGEE. The chain's CDR3 is CASSVTDTMNTEAFF. CDR3 nucleotides: TGTGCCAGCAGCGTTACGGATACTATGAACACTGAAGCTTTCTTT. Full variable domain (remainder filled in from reference TRBV9 and TRBJ1-1): DSGVTQTPKHLITATGQRVTLRCSPRSGDLSVYWYQQSLDQGLQFLIQYYNGEERAKGNILERFSAQQFPDLHSELNLSSLELGDSALYFCASSVTDTMNTEAFFGQGTRLTVV.

The chain links TRBV14 to TRBJ2-1; tentatively, D is TRBD2 (5 bases). V lost 6 bases and J lost 6, with 18 bases in between. Germline V lookup: CDR1 SGHDN, CDR2 FVKESK. This CDR3 is built from 15 residues. The CDR3 protein is CASSSDYPGFNEQFF. DNA for the CDR3: TGTGCCAGCAGTTCCGACTACCCGGGCTTCAATGAGCAGTTCTTC.

This rearrangement joins TRBV27 to TRBJ1-6; weak D call: TRBD1 (6 bases). Germline CDR1 reads MNHEY; CDR2 reads SMNVEV (reference sequence). The length of the CDR3 is 12 residues. Trimming stripped 9 bases from V and 12 bases from J, with 15 bases between. The CDR3 here is CASSQGPQPLHF. The DNA for the CDR3 is TGTGCCAGTTCCCAGGGGCCTCAACCCCTCCACTTT.

This clonotype was observed once. The rearrangement links TRBV14 to TRBJ1-2, with D hard to call. V lost 1 base to trimming and J lost 4 bases, with 10 bases between them. Germline V gene data show CDR1 as SGHDN and CDR2 as FVKESK. This CDR3 contains 14 residues. The CDR3 region has the DNA TGTGCCAGCAGCCAAGCCGGAGAGGGCTATGGCTACACCTTC. Translating gives CASSQAGEGYGYTF.

The chain carries TRBV24-1 and TRBJ2-1, with D perhaps TRBD1 (5 bases). Germline loops: CDR1 KGHDR, CDR2 SFDVKD. V was trimmed by 2 bases and J by 1 base, leaving 11 bases between them. There are 16 residues in the CDR3. CDR3 sequence: CATSDSTATSYNEQFF. CDR3 bases: TGTGCCACCAGTGATTCGACAGCTACATCCTACAATGAGCAGTTCTTC.

This chain joins TRBV9 and TRBJ2-1; D not resolved. This CDR3 region has 13 residues. The V end lost 3 bases, the J end lost 9 bases, and 13 bases lay between the germline ends. Germline V gene data show CDR1 as SGDLS and CDR2 as YYNGEE. In nucleotides, the CDR3 is TGTGCCAGCAGCGCAGGTAGTGGAAGTGAGCAGTTCTTC. Amino acid sequence: CASSAGSGSEQFF. The full variable domain, with the rest looked up from reference TRBV9 and TRBJ2-1, is DSGVTQTPKHLITATGQRVTLRCSPRSGDLSVYWYQQSLDQGLQFLIQYYNGEERAKGNILERFSAQQFPDLHSELNLSSLELGDSALYFCASSAGSGSEQFFGPGTRLTVL.

J is TRBJ2-5 and V is TRBV29-1; D not certain. This CDR3 region has 12 residues. Looked up from germline, CDR1 is SQVTM and CDR2 is ANQGSEA. The V end lost 6 bases, the J end lost 2 bases, and 10 bases lay between the germline ends. The CDR3 loop reads CSVIVSQETQYF. The CDR3 DNA reads TGCAGCGTCATTGTCTCACAAGAGACCCAGTACTTC.

This clonotype was recorded only once. The chain carries TRBV3-1 and TRBJ1-6, with D unresolved. Deletions cut 0 bases from V and 8 bases from J, with 14 bases between. The CDR3 extends over 16 amino acids. The V gene's germline CDR1 is LGHDT and CDR2 YNNKEL (reference sequence). The CDR3, as DNA: TGTGCCAGCAGCCAAGATCACGGAGGCGCGTATTCACCCCTCCACTTT. This sequence encodes CASSQDHGGAYSPLHF.

This clonotype was seen once. V usage is TRBV13 and J usage is TRBJ2-1, with 15 bases identical to TRBD2. Unmatched junction bases numbered 6, after V lost 5 bases and J lost 4 bases. This CDR3 comprises 17 residues. In germline, CDR1 is PRHDT, CDR2 FYEKMQ (reference sequence). CDR3 sequence reads: CASSPGLAGGTYNEQFF. CDR3 bases: TGTGCCAGCAGCCCCGGACTAGCGGGGGGGACGTACAATGAGCAGTTCTTC.

The rearrangement uses TRBV6-6 and TRBJ2-1; D call uncertain. The germline gives CDR1 MNHNY, CDR2 SVGAGI (reference sequence). The germline V and J ends were trimmed by 0 bases and 12 bases, with 6 bases remaining between them. The CDR3 spans 11 residues. Written as DNA, the CDR3 is TGTGCCAGCAGTTACTCTGAAGGGCAGTTCTTC. Translation: CASSYSEGQFF.